This T cell receptor beta chain was captured by sequencing in a study of T cell changes during pregnancy in multiple sclerosis. The CDR3 totals 16 residues. Germline loops: CDR1 SGHTA, CDR2 FQGTGA. Trimming at V came to 2 bases and at J to 7 bases, leaving 7 bases not matched to a gene. TCRdb's table, derived via immunoSEQ multiplex PCR, lists solely in-frame clones and lacks some. The sample gives 85,000 to 130,000 clones, 85% to 95% of which show up once; approximately 1.5% is in the top ten. The sample consisted of peripheral blood, taken after pregnancy. This sequence was found in a female donor with multiple sclerosis, enrolled in a pregnancy study. The chain carries TRBV7-3 and TRBJ2-1; 11 bases are a match to TRBD2. CDR3 DNA sequence: TGTGCCAGCAGCTTACACCCTAGCGGGGGGAGGAATGAGCAGTTCTTC. It codes for CASSLHPSGGRNEQFF. Full variable domain (missing parts from reference TRBV7-3 and TRBJ2-1): GAGVSQTPSNKVTEKGKYVELRCDPISGHTALYWYRQSLGQGPEFLIYFQGTGAADDSGLPNDRFFAVRPEGSVSTLKIQRTERGDSAVYLCASSLHPSGGRNEQFFGPGTRLTVL.